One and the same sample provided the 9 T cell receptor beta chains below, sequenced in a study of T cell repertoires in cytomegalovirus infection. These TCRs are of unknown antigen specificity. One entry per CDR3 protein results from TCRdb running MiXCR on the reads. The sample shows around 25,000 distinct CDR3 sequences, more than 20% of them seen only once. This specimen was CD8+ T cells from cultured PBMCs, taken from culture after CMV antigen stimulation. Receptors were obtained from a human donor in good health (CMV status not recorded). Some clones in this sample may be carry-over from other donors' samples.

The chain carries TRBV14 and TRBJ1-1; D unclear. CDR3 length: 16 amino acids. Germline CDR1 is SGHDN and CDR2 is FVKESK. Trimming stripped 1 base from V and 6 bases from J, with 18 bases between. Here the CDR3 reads CASSQARAGSISEAFF. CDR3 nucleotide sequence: TGTGCCAGCAGCCAAGCACGAGCAGGCAGTATCTCTGAAGCTTTCTTT.

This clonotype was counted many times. The CDR3 nucleotides read TGTGCCAGCAGTCCCCTTCCGGGACAGGGGGCACAAGGCTACACCTTC. Translated: CASSPLPGQGAQGYTF. This chain links TRBV6-1 with TRBJ1-2; the match to TRBD1 covers 12 bases. The CDR3 contains 16 residues. CDR1 and CDR2 from the germline V gene are MNHNS and SASEGT. J gave up 8 bases and V 5 bases, and 12 bases lay outside the gene matches.

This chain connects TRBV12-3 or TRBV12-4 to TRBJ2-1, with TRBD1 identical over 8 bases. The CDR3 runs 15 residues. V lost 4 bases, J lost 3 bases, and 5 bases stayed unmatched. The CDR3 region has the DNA TGTGCCAGCAGTTCCCAGGGGGCGGGCTACAATGAGCAGTTCTTC. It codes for CASSSQGAGYNEQFF.

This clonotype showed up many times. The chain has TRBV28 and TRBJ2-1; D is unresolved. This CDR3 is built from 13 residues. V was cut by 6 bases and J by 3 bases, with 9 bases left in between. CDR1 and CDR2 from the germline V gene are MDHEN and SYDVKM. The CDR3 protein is CASRLPGYNEQFF. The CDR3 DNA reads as TGTGCCAGCAGATTGCCTGGCTACAATGAGCAGTTCTTC. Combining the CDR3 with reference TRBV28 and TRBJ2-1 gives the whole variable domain DVKVTQSSRYLVKRTGEKVFLECVQDMDHENMFWYRQDPGLGLRLIYFSYDVKMKEKGDIPEGYSVSREKKERFSLILESASTNQTSMYLCASRLPGYNEQFFGPGTRLTVL.

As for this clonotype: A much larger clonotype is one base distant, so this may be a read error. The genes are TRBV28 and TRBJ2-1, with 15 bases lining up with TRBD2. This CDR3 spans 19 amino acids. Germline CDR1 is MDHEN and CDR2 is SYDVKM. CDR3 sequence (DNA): TGTACCAGCAGTTCCCCGCCGGGACTAGCGGGGGGCCTTTACAATGAGCAGTTCTTC. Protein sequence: CTSSSPPGLAGGLYNEQFF. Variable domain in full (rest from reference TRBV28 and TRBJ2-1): DVKVTQSSRYLVKRTGEKVFLECVQDMDHENMFWYRQDPGLGLRLIYFSYDVKMKEKGDIPEGYSVSREKKERFSLILESASTNQTSMYLCTSSSPPGLAGGLYNEQFFGPGTRLTVL.

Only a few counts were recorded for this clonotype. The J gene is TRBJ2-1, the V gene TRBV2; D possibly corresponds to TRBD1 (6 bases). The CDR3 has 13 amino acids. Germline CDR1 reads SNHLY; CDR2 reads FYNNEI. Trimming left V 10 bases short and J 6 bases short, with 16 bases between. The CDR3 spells CATGAGGINEQFF. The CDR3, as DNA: TGTGCCACCGGAGCTGGGGGCATCAATGAGCAGTTCTTC.

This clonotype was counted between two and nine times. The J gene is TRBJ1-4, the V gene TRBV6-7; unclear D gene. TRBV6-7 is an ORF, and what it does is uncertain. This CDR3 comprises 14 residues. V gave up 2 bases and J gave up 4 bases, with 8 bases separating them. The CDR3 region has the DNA TGTGCCAGCAGTTACGGTCAGGATAATGAAAAACTGTTTTTT. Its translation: CASSYGQDNEKLFF.

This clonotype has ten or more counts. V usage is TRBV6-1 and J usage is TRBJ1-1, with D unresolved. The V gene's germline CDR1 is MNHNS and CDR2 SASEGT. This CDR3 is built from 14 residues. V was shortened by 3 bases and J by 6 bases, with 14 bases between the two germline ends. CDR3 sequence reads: CASSEEGMGAEAFF. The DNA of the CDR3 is TGTGCCAGCAGTGAGGAGGGTATGGGCGCTGAAGCTTTCTTT.

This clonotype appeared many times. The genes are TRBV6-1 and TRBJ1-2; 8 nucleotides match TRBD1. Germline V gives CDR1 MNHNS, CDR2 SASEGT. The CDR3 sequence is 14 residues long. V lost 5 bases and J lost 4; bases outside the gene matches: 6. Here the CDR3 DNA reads TGTGCCAGCAGTCCGGGACAGGCAACCTATGGCTACACCTTC. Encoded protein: CASSPGQATYGYTF.